This T cell receptor beta chain appears in the sequencing data of a study of beta chain features in type 1 diabetes. Germline CDR1 reads SGDLS; CDR2 reads YYNGEE. Trimming removed 0 bases from V and 2 bases from J, with 13 bases in between. The CDR3 is 16 residues long. General study points: There were fewer insertions and more deletions at the VDJ junctions of type 1 diabetes patients. Patients and controls would be equally affected if PCR favored shorter templates. In all four CD4+ subsets, TCRB CDR3 length was significantly, moderately reduced in type 1 diabetes.

Around 100 mL of blood, on average, came from one heparinised draw per donor. The authors sorted CD4+ naive, central memory, regulatory and stem cell-like memory cells via CD45RO/CCR7/CD25/CD127/CD95/CD27. As for this clone: Its specificity is not known.

Reverse transcription of all isolated RNA meant that expressed TCRB transcripts were sequenced. Sequencing was performed with immunoSEQ multiplex PCR; in TCRdb, only in-frame clones are kept and a portion is missing. The sample lists 130,000 or so clones, roughly a sixth occurring once. The sequence was obtained from a man younger than 30 with type 1 diabetes. V gene TRBV9 combines with J gene TRBJ2-3; D gene unclear. Sequenced material: central memory CD4+ T cells from blood. As DNA, the CDR3 is TGTGCCAGCAGCGTAGGATTGGTAGCAATCACAGATACGCAGTATTTT. It codes for CASSVGLVAITDTQYF.